The 9 T cell receptor beta chains in this list originate from one sample, sequenced in a study of technical replicates of blood from a handful of donors. Data came from immunoSEQ multiplex PCR; TCRdb stores just in-frame clones and leaves some out. The sample records approximately 97,000 clones, approximately 96% being singletons. The material sequenced was T cells isolated from PBMCs. The receptors originated from a human donor in good health.

The rearrangement uses TRBV6-5 and TRBJ2-3; 12 positions agree with TRBD2. CDR1 is MNHEY and CDR2 is SVGAGI in the germline V gene. The length of the CDR3 is 15 residues. Losses at the gene ends were 7 bases for V and 4 bases for J; bases not matched to a gene: 6. The CDR3 bases are TGTGCCAGCACCCCGACTAGCGGGAGCGCAGATACGCAGTATTTT. This encodes CASTPTSGSADTQYF.

The genes are TRBV5-5 and TRBJ2-6; D ambiguous. Trimming took off 2 bases at V and 2 bases at J, with 8 bases between the two ends. The CDR3 is made up of 15 amino acids. Germline CDR1 reads SGHKS; CDR2 reads YYEKEE (reference sequence). The CDR3 spells CASSLHSPGANVLTF. CDR3 in DNA: TGTGCCAGCAGCTTACATTCCCCTGGGGCCAACGTCCTGACTTTC. The full variable domain, its missing parts supplied by reference TRBV5-5 and TRBJ2-6, is DAGVTQSPTHLIKTRGQQVTLRCSPISGHKSVSWYQQVLGQGPQFIFQYYEKEERGRGNFPDRFSARQFPNYSSELNVNALLLGDSALYLCASSLHSPGANVLTFGAGSRLTVL.

V usage is TRBV28 and J usage is TRBJ2-7, with TRBD1 matching 10 bases. CDR1 is MDHEN and CDR2 is SYDVKM in the germline V gene. V dropped 6 bases and J dropped 4; count of bases not matched to a gene: 12. This CDR3 region has 16 residues. The CDR3 is CASRFPPGTGVYEQYF. CDR3 DNA: TGTGCCAGCAGATTCCCTCCCGGGACAGGGGTTTACGAGCAGTACTTC.

This sequence joins TRBV4-1 and TRBJ1-1; D gene uncertain. The CDR3 contains 14 residues. The germline V gene encodes CDR1 MGHRA and CDR2 YSYEKL. The V and J ends lost 1 base and 1 base respectively, with 7 bases between them. In DNA form, the CDR3 reads TGCGCCAGCAGCCAAGTAGCGGAGAACACTGAAGCTTTCTTT. It is translated as CASSQVAENTEAFF.

V usage is TRBV4-3 and J usage is TRBJ2-6; perhaps TRBD1 as D (6 bases). The CDR3 has 17 residues. Germline CDR1 reads LGHNA; CDR2 reads YSLEER. V was shortened by 4 bases and J by 2 bases, with 15 bases between the two germline ends. CDR3 region: CASSPTPTGPGANVLTF. The CDR3 nucleotides read TGCGCCAGCAGCCCCACCCCCACAGGGCCTGGGGCCAACGTCCTGACTTTC.

In this sample, this clone turned up once. This chain links TRBV9 with TRBJ2-2, with 8 positions matching TRBD1. Germline V gene data show CDR1 as SGDLS and CDR2 as YYNGEE. Germline trimming cut 4 bases from V and 4 bases from J; bases unmatched to any gene: 6. The CDR3 extends over 15 amino acids. The CDR3 is CASSSWTGRTGELFF. CDR3 nucleotide sequence: TGTGCCAGCAGCTCATGGACAGGGCGCACCGGGGAGCTGTTTTTT.

This clone occurred once. The rearrangement joins TRBV7-6 to TRBJ2-5, with 12 nucleotides matching TRBD2. CDR1 is SGHVS, CDR2 FNYEAQ, per germline. The CDR3 is 15 residues long. J was trimmed by 5 bases and V by 5 bases; bases with no gene match: 6. The CDR3 loop reads CASSVLAGGGETQYF. The CDR3 nucleotides read TGTGCCAGCAGCGTACTAGCGGGAGGAGGCGAGACCCAGTACTTC. Drawing the rest from reference TRBV7-6 and TRBJ2-5, the complete variable domain is GAGVSQSPRYKVTKRGQDVALRCDPISGHVSLYWYRQALGQGPEFLTYFNYEAQQDKSGLPNDRFSAERPEGSISTLTIQRTEQRDSAMYRCASSVLAGGGETQYFGPGTRLLVL.

This chain links TRBV4-3 with TRBJ1-2, with D hard to call. Trimming took off 3 bases at V and 2 bases at J, with 10 bases between the two ends. The CDR3 sequence is 14 residues long. Germline V lookup: CDR1 LGHNA, CDR2 YSLEER. The CDR3 reads CASSQVRYNYGYTF. As DNA, the CDR3 is TGCGCCAGCAGCCAGGTCCGGTACAACTATGGCTACACCTTC.

The chain employs TRBV10-3 and TRBJ2-3, with 8 bases that match TRBD1. After removal of 4 bases from V and 5 bases from J, the junction contained 5 bases not matched to a gene. Germline-derived CDR1 and CDR2 are ENHRY and SYGVKD. The CDR3 extends over 14 amino acids. The CDR3 DNA sequence: TGTGCCATCAGTGGGACAGGGTGGCGAGATACGCAGTATTTT. It is translated as CAISGTGWRDTQYF.